A selection of T cell receptor beta chains follows, all from one sample in a study of blood T cell repertoires in COVID-19. Only in-frame clones appear in the TCRdb table, and some are missing; sequencing was by immunoSEQ multiplex PCR. The table has approximately 90,000 clones, roughly 80% seen once. Input material: peripheral blood. The source is a human donor in a cohort sampled during active COVID-19. Each CDR3 is given without its conserved first and last residue. The order of the fields is J gene, V gene, CDR3 protein.

TRBJ1-6 TRBV7-3 ASSSGNSPLH
TRBJ2-3 TRBV9 ASSPQGAPDTQY
TRBJ2-2 TRBV13 ASKTAGELGGELF
TRBJ2-1 TRBV29-1 TYGGGYNEQF
TRBJ2-3 TRBV11-3 ASSPSSGDTQY
TRBJ2-2 TRBV7-8 ASSKGQGASGELF
TRBJ2-1 TRBV7-2 ASRRDLGRYNEQF
TRBJ1-4 TRBV11-3 ASELGTPTLNEKLF
TRBJ2-6 TRBV28 ASKNRAGANVLT
TRBJ1-2 TRBV5-6 ASSLGSGSSGYGYT
TRBJ1-2 TRBV28 ASSLAPRQATGYT
TRBJ2-1 TRBV14 ASSQEVLAGYNEQF
TRBJ2-1 TRBV11-2 ASSLDVRHSEQF
TRBJ2-1 TRBV9 ASSATRRGEQF
TRBJ1-4 TRBV19 ASRYLGRKNEKLF
TRBJ2-7 TRBV29-1 SVEDRQGTGYEQY
TRBJ2-1 TRBV30 AWSELAGGNEQF
TRBJ1-2 TRBV4-1 ASTVNPQGSPEGYT
TRBJ2-2 TRBV6-5 ASSYSRTLNTGELF
TRBJ2-7 TRBV27 ASSLGRAYEQY
TRBJ2-2 TRBV5-1 ASSLGGLNGELF
TRBJ2-7 TRBV4-3 ASSQRPGGGEQY